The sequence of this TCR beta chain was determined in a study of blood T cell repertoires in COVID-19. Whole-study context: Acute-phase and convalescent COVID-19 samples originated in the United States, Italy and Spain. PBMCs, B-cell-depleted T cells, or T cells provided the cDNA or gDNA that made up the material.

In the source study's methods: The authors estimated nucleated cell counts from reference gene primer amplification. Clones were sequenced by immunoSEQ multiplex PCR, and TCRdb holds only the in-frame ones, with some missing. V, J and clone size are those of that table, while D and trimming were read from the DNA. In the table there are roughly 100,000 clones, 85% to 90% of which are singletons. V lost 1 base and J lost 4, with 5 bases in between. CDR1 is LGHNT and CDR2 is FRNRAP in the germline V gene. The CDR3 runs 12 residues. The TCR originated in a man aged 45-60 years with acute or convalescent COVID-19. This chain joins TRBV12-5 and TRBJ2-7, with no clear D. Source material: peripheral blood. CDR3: CASGLGRYEQYF. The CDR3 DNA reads TGTGCTAGTGGTTTGGGTCGGTACGAGCAGTACTTC.